This entry features one TCR beta chain sequence. The antigen it binds to is not known. One base away there is no much larger clone; base qualities are not given. This entry comes from a study of blood T cell repertoires in COVID-19 (dated by TCRdb to the early 2020s). Turning to the overall study: Samples covering the acute and convalescent phases of COVID-19 were provided by collaborators in the United States, Italy and Spain. The material from the prospective study consisted of cDNA or gDNA derived from T cells, B-cell-depleted T cells, or PBMCs. Deeply sampled blood TCRbeta repertoires from subjects exposed to, actively infected with, or recovered from COVID-19 were included in the dataset. The repertoires were released in a freely available public database intended as a resource for research on the immune response to SARS-CoV-2. The samples were drawn from the first 160 participants of the ongoing ImmuneRACE study and from about 1,200 subjects provided by 6 global collaborators. Sample metadata almost always included a de-identified subject ID, COVID-19 status, age in years and sex. Where available, HLA class I and class II types were taken from metadata supplied by the sample provider and were not determined by assay-based typing.

The CDR1 and CDR2 encoded by the germline V gene (reference sequence) are GTSNPN and SVGIG. Trimming takes 3 bases off V and 0 bases off J; junction bases not matched to a gene: 4. The CDR3 holds 14 amino acids from the cysteine to the phenylalanine. Solely the CDR3 DNA is kept, with 42 bases framed from the first base. The paper's findings and limits, for the study overall: The amount of clinical and demographic metadata varied by source and participant and was provided uncurated.

One collaborating source in Seattle enrolled patients during active infection and followed them longitudinally through the course of disease. The collaborating institutions used their own protocols to collect whole blood in K2EDTA tubes. Collaborator samples were shipped for TCRbeta analysis as frozen whole blood, isolated PBMCs, or DNA extracted from either sample type. The immunoSEQ Assay, a bias-controlled multiplex PCR, was used to amplify TCRbeta CDR3 regions from genomic DNA. The original pipeline was this. The number of nucleated cells in each sample was estimated from the amplification of reference gene primers within the assay. Sequence reads were collapsed and filtered to measure the absolute abundance of every unique TCRbeta CDR3 rearrangement. For each sample, productive Simpson clonality was calculated by taking the square root of Simpson's diversity index across productive rearrangements. The table comes from immuneACCESS by way of TCRdb, which keeps in-frame sequences with V and J called. Part of the clones is missing from these tables; in studies checked, under half for an unresolved V gene and the rest for unknown reasons. That table gives V, J and clone size, and the DNA gave D and trimming. In this sample the table shows 150,000 to 200,000 clones, 82% of which occur a single time. Approximately 7.8% of the sample is taken by the ten largest.

Sample: peripheral blood. The TCR comes from a woman aged 60-75 years with COVID-19, enrolled during active disease. Rearrangement joined TRBV30 to TRBJ1-2, with 7 bases matching TRBD1. The CDR3 reads as follows: CAWSPGTANYGYTF. In nucleotides, the sequence is TGTGCCTGGAGCCCCGGGACAGCTAACTATGGCTACACCTTC.